The entry below describes one T cell receptor beta chain. This sample was taken from a study of blood T cell repertoires in COVID-19. This CDR3 is 13 amino acids long. The germline CDR1 and CDR2 sequences are SGHAT and FQNNGV. Trimming cost V 3 bases and J 3 bases, with 7 bases left between them. In the authors' methods: Quantification of nucleated cells was approximated via reference gene primer amplification. Assay used: immunoSEQ multiplex PCR; TCRdb lists only in-frame clones, some missing. The DNA was the basis for D and trimming; V, J and clone size are from that table. This table holds 300,000 to 400,000 clones, 88% found once.

The V call is TRBV11-2, the J call TRBJ2-3, with D tentatively TRBD2 (5 bases). The TCR was taken from a woman between 50 and 59 years old with active or convalescent COVID-19. The sample was peripheral blood. CDR3 bases: TGTGCCAGCAGCTTGACTACTACAGATACGCAGTATTTT. Translated, it gives CASSLTTTDTQYF.